This passage covers 15 T cell receptor beta chains from one sample sequenced in a study of blood T cells in healthy people across ages. A second PCR of about 6 to 11 cycles used a sample-barcoded 5' primer and a J-beta primer mix. Each CDR3 protein is one row after TCRdb ran MiXCR on the 5' RACE reads. The sample shows fewer than 2 million distinct CDR3 sequences, roughly two fifths of them seen only once. Sequenced: blood. The source is a human donor in good health.

In its sample, this clonotype was seen once. This chain links TRBV10-3 with TRBJ2-5, with 7 bases matching TRBD1. The trim removed 5 bases at V and 6 bases at J, leaving 9 bases unmatched. The CDR3 is made up of 14 amino acids. In germline, CDR1 is ENHRY, CDR2 SYGVKD. The CDR3 loop is CAISSQTGRQTQYF. The CDR3 nucleotides read TGTGCCATCAGTTCCCAGACAGGGCGGCAGACCCAGTACTTC.

The chain recombines TRBV4-1 with TRBJ2-1; D ambiguous. The V gene's germline CDR1 is MGHRA and CDR2 YSYEKL. Trimming cost V 1 base and J 4 bases, with 11 bases left between them. There are 15 residues in the CDR3. The CDR3 sequence: CASSQGLAPYNEQFF. In nucleotides, the CDR3 is TGCGCCAGCAGCCAAGGTCTGGCGCCTTACAATGAGCAGTTCTTC.

This chain uses TRBV24-1 with TRBJ1-1; D may be TRBD1 (6 bases). Germline loops: CDR1 KGHDR, CDR2 SFDVKD. CDR3 length: 14 amino acids. Trimming left V 7 bases short and J 6 bases short, with 17 bases between. CDR3 nucleotides: TGTGCCACCAGGGGCAGGGGCCTTTATGCTGAAGCTTTCTTT. Translation gives CATRGRGLYAEAFF.

The chain recombines TRBV2 with TRBJ2-7; D remains unclear. CDR1 and CDR2 from the germline V gene are SNHLY and FYNNEI. V dropped 2 bases and J dropped 3 bases, with 8 bases sitting between them. The CDR3 consists of 13 residues. The CDR3 region is CASSERVLYEQYF. As DNA, the CDR3 is TGTGCCAGCAGTGAACGCGTTCTCTACGAGCAGTACTTC.

In this sample, this clonotype turned up a few times. This sequence joins TRBV7-8 and TRBJ1-6; D possibly corresponds to TRBD1 (6 bases). With 5 bases removed from V and 0 bases from J, the gap between germline ends came to 14 bases. Germline V CDR1 and CDR2: SGHVS, FQNEAQ. The CDR3 consists of 17 residues. The CDR3 spells CASSPRDTSSYNSPLHF. CDR3 sequence (DNA): TGTGCCAGCAGCCCCAGGGACACGAGCTCCTATAATTCACCCCTCCACTTT. Together with reference TRBV7-8 and TRBJ1-6, the CDR3 gives the full variable domain: GAGVSQSPRYKVAKRGQDVALRCDPISGHVSLFWYQQALGQGPEFLTYFQNEAQLDKSGLPSDRFFAERPEGSVSTLKIQRTQQEDSAVYLCASSPRDTSSYNSPLHFGNGTRLTVT.

The J gene is TRBJ1-2, the V gene TRBV20-1, with 7 nucleotides matching TRBD1. This CDR3 comprises 12 residues. J was trimmed by 4 bases and V by 6 bases; bases with no gene match: 5. Germline loops: CDR1 DFQATT, CDR2 SNEGSKA (reference sequence). CDR3 protein: CSALGQSYGYTF. DNA of the CDR3: TGCAGTGCATTGGGACAGTCCTATGGCTACACCTTC.

Regarding this clonotype: A read error may account for a junction end that differs from germline. This chain uses TRBV28 with TRBJ2-5; D is ambiguous. Germline CDR1 and CDR2: MDHEN and SYDVKM. This CDR3 has 10 amino acids. The CDR3 coding sequence is TGTGCCAGCGGTTTCATAGACCAGTACTTC. Translation: CASGFIDQYF.

The chain recombines TRBV24-1 with TRBJ1-5; a possible D gene is TRBD1 (5 bases). Trimming pared 5 bases from V and 6 bases from J, leaving 16 bases between. This CDR3 contains 15 residues. Germline V gene sequence: CDR1 KGHDR, CDR2 SFDVKD. The CDR3 bases are TGTGCCACCAGTGGAATAGGGGACGGGGGTCAGCCCCAGCATTTT. Its protein is CATSGIGDGGQPQHF.

This chain uses TRBV4-1 with TRBJ2-7, with D perhaps matching TRBD1 (6 bases). V gave up 0 bases and J gave up 0 bases, with 12 bases separating them. Germline CDR1 and CDR2: MGHRA and YSYEKL. The CDR3 extends over 16 amino acids. In DNA, the CDR3 is TGCGCCAGCAGCCAAGATCAGGACAGTGGCTCCTACGAGCAGTACTTC. Its translation is CASSQDQDSGSYEQYF.

This clonotype appeared a few times. V gene TRBV29-1 combines with J gene TRBJ2-7, with D unclear. The J call may be wrong; the DNA end is better matched by TRBJ2-5. The germline V gene has CDR1 SQVTM and CDR2 ANQGSEA. This CDR3 has 13 amino acids. This CDR3 reads CSVPLEGVGTQYF. The CDR3, as DNA: TGCAGCGTTCCCCTAGAAGGAGTGGGGACCCAGTACTTC.

This chain uses TRBV12-5 with TRBJ2-7; D gene uncertain. This CDR3 has 14 residues. The germline V gene encodes CDR1 LGHNT and CDR2 FRNRAP. V gave up 6 bases and J gave up 2 bases, with 14 bases separating them. CDR3 bases: TGTGCTAGTGGCCCCAGGCTTTTCACCTACGAGCAGTACTTC. Translated, it gives CASGPRLFTYEQYF.

This clonotype appeared a few times. The chain has TRBV12-3 or TRBV12-4 and TRBJ2-5; D gene unclear. The V end was cut by 5 bases, the J end by 4 bases, with 8 bases between. This CDR3 spans 12 amino acids. The CDR3 sequence is CASSKSGETQYF. The CDR3 DNA is TGTGCCAGCAGTAAATCGGGAGAGACCCAGTACTTC.

This clonotype was detected only a few times. The chain carries TRBV27 and TRBJ2-7; D is undetermined. The CDR3 is 15 residues long. Deletions cut 0 bases from V and 5 bases from J, with 14 bases between. Germline lookup yields CDR1 MNHEY and CDR2 SMNVEV (reference sequence). The chain's CDR3 is CASSLSPRHKHEQYF. CDR3 DNA sequence: TGTGCCAGCAGTTTATCGCCCAGACATAAGCACGAGCAGTACTTC.

A few counts support this clonotype. Here the CDR3 reads CASSQDTAIRGNEQFF. The CDR3 DNA follows: TGTGCCAGCAGCCAGGATACAGCAATCAGGGGCAATGAGCAGTTCTTC. The chain couples TRBV14 to TRBJ2-1, with a weak D call TRBD1 (6 bases). V gave up 3 bases and J gave up 6 bases, with 18 bases separating them. Germline V gene data show CDR1 as SGHDN and CDR2 as FVKESK. This CDR3 contains 16 residues.

This chain uses TRBV20-1 with TRBJ1-1; D is unclear. CDR3 length: 15 amino acids. Germline CDR1 DFQATT, CDR2 SNEGSKA (reference sequence). Trimming stripped 3 bases from V and 0 bases from J, with 14 bases between. Here the CDR3 reads CSASAPTTMNTEAFF. CDR3 sequence (DNA): TGCAGTGCTAGTGCCCCGACTACTATGAACACTGAAGCTTTCTTT.